This is a list of T cell receptor beta chains from one sample in a study of cytomegalovirus exposure and HLA in healthy donors. The repertoire was sequenced with immunoSEQ multiplex PCR; TCRdb's copy has only in-frame clones and lacks some. The table lists 150,000 to 200,000 clones, around 90% of them singletons, with approximately 1.7% in the top ten. The sample was PBMCs. The receptors stem from a woman aged 18-29 years in good health and CMV-seronegative. Both conserved end residues are part of each CDR3. Each record gives: D gene, clone size, J gene, V gene, CDR3 DNA, CDR3 protein. The D gene is left open where the match is weak. Not all rows give a size; the values are once, few, many and, for expanded clones, a class.

D gene: -; clone size: -; J gene: TRBJ2-7; V gene: TRBV9; CDR3 DNA: TGTGCCAGCAGCGCGCGGGAAGCCCCCTCCTACGAGCAGTACTTC; CDR3 protein: CASSAREAPSYEQYF
D gene: TRBD1; clone size: -; J gene: TRBJ1-2; V gene: TRBV7-2; CDR3 DNA: TGTGCCAGCAGCTGGGGACAGGGGGCGGAAGGGGGTGGCTACACCTTC; CDR3 protein: CASSWGQGAEGGGYTF
D gene: TRBD1; clone size: few; J gene: TRBJ2-1; V gene: TRBV2; CDR3 DNA: TGTGCCAGCAGTCGAGGGACAGGGGATATTGAGCAGTTCTTC; CDR3 protein: CASSRGTGDIEQFF
D gene: -; clone size: -; J gene: TRBJ2-7; V gene: TRBV27; CDR3 DNA: TGTGCCAGCGGGAGAGGTTCCGAGCAGTACTTC; CDR3 protein: CASGRGSEQYF
D gene: -; clone size: -; J gene: TRBJ2-3; V gene: TRBV5-1; CDR3 DNA: TGCGCCAGCAGCTTGAGCCCCACAGATACGCAGTATTTT; CDR3 protein: CASSLSPTDTQYF
D gene: -; clone size: -; J gene: TRBJ1-1; V gene: TRBV6-5; CDR3 DNA: TGTGCCAGCAGTTACCAGGCGCTGAACACTGAAGCTTTCTTT; CDR3 protein: CASSYQALNTEAFF
D gene: -; clone size: -; J gene: TRBJ1-1; V gene: TRBV14; CDR3 DNA: TGTGCCAGCAGCCCCCGGGACTTGAGAGACACTGAAGCTTTCTTT; CDR3 protein: CASSPRDLRDTEAFF
D gene: TRBD1; clone size: few; J gene: TRBJ2-2; V gene: TRBV5-1; CDR3 DNA: TGCGCCAGCACCACCCCTGACAGGGGCAACACCGGGGAGCTGTTTTTT; CDR3 protein: CASTTPDRGNTGELFF
D gene: -; clone size: -; J gene: TRBJ2-5; V gene: TRBV27; CDR3 DNA: TGTGCCAGCAGACGGAGGGGTGCCGAGACCCAGTACTTC; CDR3 protein: CASRRRGAETQYF
D gene: -; clone size: -; J gene: TRBJ2-5; V gene: TRBV25-1; CDR3 DNA: TGTGCCAGCAGTGAGGACTCGAGGAAAGAGACCCAGTACTTC; CDR3 protein: CASSEDSRKETQYF
D gene: TRBD1; clone size: -; J gene: TRBJ1-3; V gene: TRBV10-3; CDR3 DNA: TGTGCCATCAGTGCAGGGGGCGCGATCGGAAACACCATATATTTT; CDR3 protein: CAISAGGAIGNTIYF
D gene: -; clone size: once; J gene: TRBJ2-7; V gene: TRBV6-5; CDR3 DNA: TGTGCCAGCAGTGAACAGGGTCCCAGCGAGCAGTACTTC; CDR3 protein: CASSEQGPSEQYF
D gene: -; clone size: -; J gene: TRBJ1-4; V gene: TRBV6-6; CDR3 DNA: TGTGCCAGCCTTGGACAGAAATTTAATGAAAAACTGTTTTTT; CDR3 protein: CASLGQKFNEKLFF
D gene: TRBD1; clone size: -; J gene: TRBJ1-5; V gene: TRBV27; CDR3 DNA: TGTGCCAGCAGTTTTCAGGGGGGTCAGCCCCAGCATTTT; CDR3 protein: CASSFQGGQPQHF
D gene: TRBD1; clone size: -; J gene: TRBJ1-6; V gene: TRBV2; CDR3 DNA: TGTGCCAGCAGATGGGACAGCAATTCACCCCTCCACTTT; CDR3 protein: CASRWDSNSPLHF
D gene: TRBD1; clone size: -; J gene: TRBJ2-6; V gene: TRBV5-1; CDR3 DNA: TGCGCCAGCAGCCCTGACAGGGCTGGGGCCAACGTCCTGACTTTC; CDR3 protein: CASSPDRAGANVLTF
D gene: -; clone size: -; J gene: TRBJ1-1; V gene: TRBV18; CDR3 DNA: TGTGCCAGCTCACCACTCCAGCCGGGGACTGAAGCTTTCTTT; CDR3 protein: CASSPLQPGTEAFF
D gene: TRBD1; clone size: once; J gene: TRBJ2-2; V gene: TRBV30; CDR3 DNA: TGTGCCTGGCAACAGGGGGCAGGCGGGGAGCTGTTTTTT; CDR3 protein: CAWQQGAGGELFF
D gene: -; clone size: -; J gene: TRBJ1-1; V gene: TRBV6-1; CDR3 DNA: TGTGCCAGCGGTACAGGGTGGCCTGAAGCTTTCTTT; CDR3 protein: CASGTGWPEAFF
D gene: TRBD1; clone size: -; J gene: TRBJ2-4; V gene: TRBV7-9; CDR3 DNA: TGTGCCAGCAGCTTCGGGACAGCAATTCAGTACTTC; CDR3 protein: CASSFGTAIQYF
D gene: -; clone size: few; J gene: TRBJ2-2; V gene: TRBV30; CDR3 DNA: TGTGCCTGGAGTGTCCGGAACACCGGGGAGCTGTTTTTT; CDR3 protein: CAWSVRNTGELFF